This entry lists 10 T cell receptor beta chains sequenced from one sample in a study of Graves' ophthalmopathy and Graves' hyperthyroidism. The authors amplified TCR beta CDR3 regions from RNA transcripts. HTBI primers were used in a first-round RT-PCR, which preceded a second-round multiplex PCR. TCRdb itself ran the multiplex PCR reads through MiXCR, one entry per CDR3 protein. Of around 1,200,000 distinct CDR3 sequences in the sample, 36% were seen once. Sequenced: peripheral blood or thyroid tissue (not recorded which). The receptor set was obtained from an adult man with Graves' hyperthyroidism.

The rearrangement uses TRBV7-8 and TRBJ2-7; D is ambiguous. CDR1 and CDR2 (germline): SGHVS, FQNEAQ. The CDR3 is 15 residues long. Trimming removed 3 bases from V and 1 base from J, with 13 bases in between. CDR3 residues: CASSLRGMLSYEQYF. CDR3 DNA: TGTGCCAGCAGCTTGCGCGGAATGTTGTCCTACGAGCAGTACTTC.

This clonotype has ten or more counts. The chain combines TRBV12-3 or TRBV12-4 with TRBJ1-1; D perhaps matches TRBD1 (5 bases). Trimming left V 7 bases short and J 1 base short, with 13 bases between. This CDR3 is built from 14 residues. CDR3 sequence reads: CASTRRGRNTEAFF. The CDR3 nucleotides are TGTGCCAGCACCCGCCGGGGGAGGAACACTGAAGCTTTCTTT.

This clonotype was counted only a few times. The chain carries TRBV7-3 and TRBJ2-2, with 7 bases lining up with TRBD1. J was trimmed by 5 bases and V by 5 bases; bases with no gene match: 8. The CDR3 has 15 amino acids. Germline assignment: CDR1 SGHTA and CDR2 FQGTGA. The CDR3 nucleotides read TGTGCCAGCAGCCTCGACAGGGTTCAGACCGGGGAGCTGTTTTTT. Its protein is CASSLDRVQTGELFF.

V gene TRBV12-3 or TRBV12-4 combines with J gene TRBJ1-2; D unclear. V gave up 3 bases and J gave up 2 bases, with 7 bases separating them. This CDR3 region has 13 residues. CDR3 sequence: CASSLIRNYGYTF. The CDR3 DNA follows: TGTGCCAGCAGTTTGATCCGGAACTATGGCTACACCTTC.

This clonotype has more than one count but fewer than ten. V is TRBV20-1 and J is TRBJ1-2; TRBD1 is a possible D gene (5 bases). Trimming took off 2 bases at V and 4 bases at J, with 17 bases between the two ends. The CDR3 spans 15 residues. CDR1 is DFQATT, CDR2 SNEGSKA, per germline (reference sequence). The CDR3 DNA reads as TGCAGTGCTAGAACGACTACCGGGACTGTCTATGGCTACACCTTC. Translation gives CSARTTTGTVYGYTF.

This clonotype was recorded many times. The V call is TRBV11-2, the J call TRBJ1-6; D remains ambiguous. Trimming removed 2 bases from V and 8 bases from J, with 7 bases in between. Germline CDR1 is SGHAT and CDR2 is FQNNGV. This CDR3 has 13 residues. The DNA of the CDR3 is TGTGCCAGCAGCTTACTCCCTGATTCACCCCTCCACTTT. Its translation: CASSLLPDSPLHF.

Here the CDR3 DNA reads TGTGCCAGCAGTTTTTTCCGGGGTATGAACACTGAAGCTTTCTTT. This encodes CASSFFRGMNTEAFF. The chain employs TRBV12-3 or TRBV12-4 and TRBJ1-1; D is unresolved. Between the trimmed V and J ends, which lost 3 bases and 0 bases, there was a span of 11 bases. The CDR3 totals 15 residues.

Regarding this clonotype: This could be a read error, since a much larger clone is one nucleotide away. V gene TRBV10-3 combines with J gene TRBJ1-5, with D hard to call. The CDR3 is made up of 14 amino acids. Germline-derived CDR1 and CDR2 are ENHRY and SYGVKD. The CDR3 spells CATSRARITQPQHF. CDR3 in DNA: TGTGCCACCAGTCGGGCCAGAATAACTCAGCCCCAGCATTTT.

This clonotype came up many times. The chain carries TRBV7-8 and TRBJ1-4; no clear D gene. The germline gives CDR1 SGHVS, CDR2 FQNEAQ. The CDR3 loop spans 13 amino acids. Trimming left V 5 bases short and J 4 bases short, with 8 bases between. CDR3 coding DNA: TGTGCCAGCAGCAGGGCCCTTAATGAAAAACTGTTTTTT. Amino acid sequence: CASSRALNEKLFF.

The chain uses TRBV10-3 and TRBJ2-2; 7 bases are shared with TRBD2. V shed 5 bases and J 2 bases; nucleotides not matched to a gene: 11. Germline V gene data show CDR1 as ENHRY and CDR2 as SYGVKD. The CDR3 loop spans 17 amino acids. The CDR3 sequence: CAISSYPGAGNTGELFF. For the CDR3, the DNA is TGTGCCATCAGTTCTTACCCAGGAGCGGGAAACACCGGGGAGCTGTTTTTT.